This paragraph reports one TCR beta chain. Its recognized antigen is unknown. No base qualities exist here, and no much larger clone lies one base off it. High-throughput TCR beta sequencing profiled peripheral blood CD8+ and CD4+ T cells from healthy donors, Susac syndrome patients and multiple sclerosis patients. Recently defined diagnostic criteria for definite or probable disease were met by the Susac syndrome patients. Bulk CD8+ and CD4+ T cells were purified by magnetic negative isolation, whereas CD8+ TEMRA cells were enriched by FACS. Blood was drawn into EDTA tubes, processed within 24 hours, and PBMCs were isolated by density gradient centrifugation. PBMCs destined for TCR sequencing were cryopreserved in liquid nitrogen and later thawed in a 37 °C water bath. A purity of at least 90% was achieved for sorted or isolated CD4+, CD8+ and CD8+ TEMRA cells. The sample comes from a study of CD8 T cells in Susac syndrome (dated 2019 in TCRdb). For context, the study as a whole: Of the Susac syndrome patients who were sequenced, under 10 were in clinical remission while roughly six had clinically active disease. At blood withdrawal, Susac syndrome patients were therapy-naive, treated with corticosteroids (with IVIg additionally given to some), or treated with IVIg alone. Whether CD8+ T cell activation and differentiation in Susac syndrome was antigen driven was tested using repertoire sequencing. Clonality of the CD8+ T cell repertoire was compared between about a dozen healthy donors, about 14 Susac syndrome patients and under 16 multiple sclerosis patients.

Study-wide conclusions, independent of this receptor: Clonal expansion was observed in Susac syndrome CD8+ repertoires, with the highest expansion in CD8+ TEMRA cells and greater expansion in clinically active than in remitting patients. Fewer than 20 Susac-specific public clones were identified in the total CD8+ repertoire, and about 5 Susac-specific public clones were identified in the CD8+ TEMRA repertoire. The number of individuals in the TCR sequencing and HLA analysis was acknowledged as relatively small.

The germline V gene gives CDR1 as SGDLS and CDR2 as YYNGEE. From its cysteine to its phenylalanine, the CDR3 spans 15 amino acids. Just the 45-base CDR3 DNA is kept, in frame starting at base 1. V and J are trimmed by 0 bases and 4 bases, and the gene matches miss 5 bases of the junction. RNA was extracted with the RNeasy kit and about 0.5 to 1 ug was reverse transcribed using random hexamers. The immunoSEQ multiplex PCR assay, which covers 54 Vbeta and 13 Jbeta segments, was used to amplify TCR beta CDR3 regions. PCR amplification bias was corrected using a synthetic template baseline for primer optimization and computational correction. The paper's processing steps were these. Reads were assigned to V, D and J genes according to IMGT and analyzed in immunoSEQ Analyzer, with only productive sequences retained. To calculate clonality, Shannon entropy was normalized by log2 of the number of productive unique sequences and then subtracted from one. For each patient and control, public and private clones were evaluated among the 100 most prevalent clones. A clone was defined as Susac-specific if it was absent from the healthy and MS cohorts, from over a thousand published viral clones and from other ImmuneACCESS disease sequences. TCRdb reprocessing: public reads trimmed at Q25 with fastp, clones called with MiXCR, in-frame beta chains kept. For every CDR3 protein sequence, its rows merge into one entry that carries the most common genes and DNA. It is TCRdb's table, rather than the study itself, that gives the V and J calls and clone size. The sample table records more than 100,000 distinct CDR3 sequences; roughly 94% of these occur just once. 0.25% to 0.3% of the sample rests with the top ten.

The TCR was taken from a human donor with Susac syndrome. The sample consisted of CD8+ T cells from PBMCs. The chain links TRBV9 with TRBJ1-1, with TRBD1 matching 8 junction bases. The nucleotide sequence reads TGTGCCAGCAGCGTAGAAACAGGGGGTAGCACTGAAGCTTTCTTT. It codes for CASSVETGGSTEAFF.